This T cell receptor (beta chain) was identified in a study of Ad26.COV2.S vaccination and SARS-CoV-2 variants. Study overall: By the intramuscular route, Ad26.COV2.S was given once, or twice 56 days apart.

Germline loops: CDR1 SGHVS, CDR2 FNYEAQ. The CDR3 has 15 amino acids. V was pared by 5 bases and J by 0 bases, with 13 bases between. Assay used: immunoSEQ multiplex PCR; TCRdb lists only in-frame clones, some missing. The sample carries fewer than 400,000 clones, around 90% recorded once. Treatment of the sample: roughly 18 received Ad26.COV2.S at low or high dose, single or two shots; roughly five received placebo; per-sample allocation not given. The samples were gathered on day 63 after the first injection of vaccine or placebo. The chain joins TRBV7-6 to TRBJ1-2, with D unclear. The receptor's source is a person aged 18-60 years who received the Ad26.COV2.S COVID-19 vaccine or a placebo. This specimen consisted of peripheral blood, obtained in a trial of Ad26.COV2.S vaccine versus placebo. CDR3 residues: CASSLRALANYGYTF. CDR3 in DNA: TGTGCCAGCAGCCTAAGGGCCTTAGCTAACTATGGCTACACCTTC.